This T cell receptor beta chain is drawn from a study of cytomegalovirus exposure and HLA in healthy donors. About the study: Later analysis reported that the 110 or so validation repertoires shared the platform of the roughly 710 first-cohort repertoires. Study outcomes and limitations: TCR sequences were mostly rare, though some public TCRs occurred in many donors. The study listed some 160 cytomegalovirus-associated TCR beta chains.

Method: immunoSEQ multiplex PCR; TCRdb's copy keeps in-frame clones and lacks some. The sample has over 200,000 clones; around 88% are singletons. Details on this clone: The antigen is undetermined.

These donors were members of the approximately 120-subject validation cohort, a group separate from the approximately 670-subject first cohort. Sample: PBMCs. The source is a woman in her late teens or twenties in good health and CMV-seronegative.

CDR3 bases: TGTGCCAGCAGCGTAAACGGGAGGACAGATACGCAGTATTTT. Encoded protein: CASSVNGRTDTQYF. The V and J genes are TRBV9 and TRBJ2-3; 7 bases align to TRBD2. The CDR3 consists of 14 residues. V lost 1 base and J lost 3; bases outside the gene matches: 2. Germline V gene lookup returns CDR1 SGDLS and CDR2 YYNGEE. Variable domain in full (rest from reference TRBV9 and TRBJ2-3): DSGVTQTPKHLITATGQRVTLRCSPRSGDLSVYWYQQSLDQGLQFLIQYYNGEERAKGNILERFSAQQFPDLHSELNLSSLELGDSALYFCASSVNGRTDTQYFGPGTRLTVL.